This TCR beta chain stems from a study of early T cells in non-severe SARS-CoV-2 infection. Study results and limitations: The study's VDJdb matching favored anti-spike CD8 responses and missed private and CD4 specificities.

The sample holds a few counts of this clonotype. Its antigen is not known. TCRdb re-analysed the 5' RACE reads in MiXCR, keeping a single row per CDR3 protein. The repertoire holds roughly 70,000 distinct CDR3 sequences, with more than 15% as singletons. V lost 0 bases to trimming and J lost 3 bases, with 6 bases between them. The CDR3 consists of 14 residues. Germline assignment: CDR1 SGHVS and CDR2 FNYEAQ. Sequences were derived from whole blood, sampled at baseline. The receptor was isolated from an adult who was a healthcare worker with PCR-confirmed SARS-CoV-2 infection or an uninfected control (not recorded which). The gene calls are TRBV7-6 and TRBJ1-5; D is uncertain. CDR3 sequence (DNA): TGTGCCAGCAGCTTAGCCGGCCCCAATCAGCCCCAGCATTTT. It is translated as CASSLAGPNQPQHF.